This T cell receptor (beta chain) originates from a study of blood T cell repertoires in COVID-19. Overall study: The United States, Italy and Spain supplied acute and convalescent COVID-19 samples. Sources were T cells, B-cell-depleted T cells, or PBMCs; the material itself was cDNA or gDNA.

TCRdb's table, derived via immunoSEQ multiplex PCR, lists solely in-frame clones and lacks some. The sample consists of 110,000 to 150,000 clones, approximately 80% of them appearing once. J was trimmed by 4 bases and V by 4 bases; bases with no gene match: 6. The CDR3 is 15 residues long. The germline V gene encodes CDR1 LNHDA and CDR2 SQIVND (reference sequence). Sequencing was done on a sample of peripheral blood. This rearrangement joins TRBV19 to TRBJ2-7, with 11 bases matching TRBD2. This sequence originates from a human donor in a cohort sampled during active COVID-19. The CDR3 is CASSTQTSGAYEQYF. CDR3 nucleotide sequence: TGTGCCAGTAGTACCCAGACTAGCGGGGCTTACGAGCAGTACTTC. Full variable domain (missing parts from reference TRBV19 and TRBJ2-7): DGGITQSPKYLFRKEGQNVTLSCEQNLNHDAMYWYRQDPGQGLRLIYYSQIVNDFQKGDIAEGYSVSREKKESFPLTVTSAQKNPTAFYLCASSTQTSGAYEQYFGPGTRLTVT.